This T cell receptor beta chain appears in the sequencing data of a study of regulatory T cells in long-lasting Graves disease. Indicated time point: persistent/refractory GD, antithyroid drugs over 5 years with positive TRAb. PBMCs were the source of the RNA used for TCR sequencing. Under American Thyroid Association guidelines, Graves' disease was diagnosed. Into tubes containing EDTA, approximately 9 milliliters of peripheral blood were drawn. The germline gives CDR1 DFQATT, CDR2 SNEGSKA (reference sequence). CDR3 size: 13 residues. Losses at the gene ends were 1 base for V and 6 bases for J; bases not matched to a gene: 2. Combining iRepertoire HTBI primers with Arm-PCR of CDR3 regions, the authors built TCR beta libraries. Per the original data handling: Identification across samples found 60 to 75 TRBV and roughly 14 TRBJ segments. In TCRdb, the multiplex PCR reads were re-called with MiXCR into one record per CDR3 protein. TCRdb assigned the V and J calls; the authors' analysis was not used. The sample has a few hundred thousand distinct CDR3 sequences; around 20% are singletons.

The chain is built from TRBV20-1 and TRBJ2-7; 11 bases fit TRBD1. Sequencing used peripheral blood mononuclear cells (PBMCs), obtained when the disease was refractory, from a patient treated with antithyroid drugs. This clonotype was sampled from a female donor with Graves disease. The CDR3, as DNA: TGCAGTGCTAGAGTGGACAGGGGGCTCGAGCAGTACTTC. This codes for CSARVDRGLEQYF.